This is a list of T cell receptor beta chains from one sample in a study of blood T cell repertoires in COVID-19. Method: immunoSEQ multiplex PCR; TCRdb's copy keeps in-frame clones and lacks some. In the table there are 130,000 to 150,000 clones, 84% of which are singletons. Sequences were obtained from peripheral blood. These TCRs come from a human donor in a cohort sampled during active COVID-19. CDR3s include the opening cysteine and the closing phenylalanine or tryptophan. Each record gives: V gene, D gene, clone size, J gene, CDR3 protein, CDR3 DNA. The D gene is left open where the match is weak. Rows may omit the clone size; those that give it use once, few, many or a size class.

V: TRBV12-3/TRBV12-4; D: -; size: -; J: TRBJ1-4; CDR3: CASSPGTRLFF; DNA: TGTGCCAGCAGTCCCGGGACAAGGCTGTTTTTT
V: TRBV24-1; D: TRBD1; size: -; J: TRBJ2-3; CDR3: CATSEPGQGVSTDTQYF; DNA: TGTGCCACCAGTGAACCCGGACAGGGAGTAAGCACAGATACGCAGTATTTT
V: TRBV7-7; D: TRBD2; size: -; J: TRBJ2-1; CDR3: CASSLAGGPYNEQFF; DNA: TGTGCTAGCAGCTTAGCGGGGGGGCCCTACAATGAGCAGTTCTTC
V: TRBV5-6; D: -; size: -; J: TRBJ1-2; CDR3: CASSSGLYGYTF; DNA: TGTGCCAGCAGCTCTGGACTCTATGGCTACACCTTC
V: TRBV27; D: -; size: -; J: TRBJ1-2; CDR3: CASSQNNYGYTF; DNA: TGTGCCAGCAGCCAGAACAACTATGGCTACACCTTC
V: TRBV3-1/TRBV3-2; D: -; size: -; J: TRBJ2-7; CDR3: CASSQDRLTREQYF; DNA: TGTGCCAGCAGCCAAGATCGTCTAACTCGCGAGCAGTACTTC
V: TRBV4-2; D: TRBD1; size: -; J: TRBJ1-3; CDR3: CASSKPDRGPYGNTIYF; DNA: TGTGCCAGCAGCAAACCGGACAGGGGGCCGTATGGAAACACCATATATTTT
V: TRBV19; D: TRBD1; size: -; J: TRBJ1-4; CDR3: CASSDTGTANEKLFF; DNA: TGTGCCAGTAGTGACACCGGGACAGCTAATGAAAAACTGTTTTTT
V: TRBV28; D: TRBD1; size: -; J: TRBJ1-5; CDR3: CASSLWGQRTQPQHF; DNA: TGTGCCAGCAGTTTATGGGGACAGCGGACTCAGCCCCAGCATTTT
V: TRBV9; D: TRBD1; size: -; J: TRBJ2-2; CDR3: CASSVVDRGSGELFF; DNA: TGTGCCAGCAGCGTAGTGGACAGGGGGTCCGGGGAGCTGTTTTTT
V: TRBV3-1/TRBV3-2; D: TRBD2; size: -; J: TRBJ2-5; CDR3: CASSQGLAGAQETQYF; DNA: TGTGCCAGCAGCCAAGGTCTAGCGGGGGCCCAAGAGACCCAGTACTTC
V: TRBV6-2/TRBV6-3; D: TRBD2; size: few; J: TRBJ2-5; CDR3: CASSYKAGGPYQETQYF; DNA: TGTGCCAGCAGTTATAAGGCGGGGGGGCCGTACCAAGAGACCCAGTACTTC
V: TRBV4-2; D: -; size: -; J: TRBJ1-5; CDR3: CASSQDVGRGNNQPQHF; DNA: TGTGCCAGCAGCCAAGATGTGGGCAGGGGAAATAATCAGCCCCAGCATTTT
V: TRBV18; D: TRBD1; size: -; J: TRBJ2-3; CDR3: CASSPRTGTDTQYF; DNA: TGTGCCAGCTCACCACGGACAGGGACAGATACGCAGTATTTT